This TCR beta chain was identified in a study of blood T cell repertoires in COVID-19. Trimming at V came to 7 bases and at J to 4 bases, leaving 13 bases not matched to a gene. This CDR3 is 14 amino acids long. Germline lookup yields CDR1 SQVTM and CDR2 ANQGSEA. The protocol was immunoSEQ multiplex PCR, while the TCRdb copy is restricted to in-frame clones and leaves out a portion. Among tens of thousands of clones, approximately 86% were seen once, and the ten largest hold about 12%. The genes are TRBV29-1 and TRBJ2-7; the match to TRBD1 covers 7 bases. The receptor was isolated from a human donor in a cohort sampled during active COVID-19. The sequenced sample was peripheral blood. The CDR3 loop reads CSAILTGSKYEQYF. The DNA for the CDR3 is TGCAGCGCCATCCTGACAGGGTCCAAGTACGAGCAGTACTTC.